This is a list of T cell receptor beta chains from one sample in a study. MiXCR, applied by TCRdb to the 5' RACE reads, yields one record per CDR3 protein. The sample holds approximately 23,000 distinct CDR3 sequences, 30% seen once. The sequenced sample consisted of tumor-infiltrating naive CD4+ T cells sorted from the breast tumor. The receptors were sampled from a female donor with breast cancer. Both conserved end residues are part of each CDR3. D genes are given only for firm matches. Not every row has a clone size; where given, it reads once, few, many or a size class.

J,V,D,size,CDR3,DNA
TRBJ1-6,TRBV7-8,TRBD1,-,CASSSTGDNSPLHF,TGTGCCAGCAGCTCGACAGGGGACAATTCACCCCTCCACTTT
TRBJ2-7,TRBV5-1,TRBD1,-,CASSRDRGLEYEQYF,TGCGCCAGCAGCCGTGACAGGGGGCTTGAGTACGAGCAGTACTTC
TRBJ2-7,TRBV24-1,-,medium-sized,CATSDSGPYYEQYF,TGTGCCACCAGTGATTCGGGACCTTACTACGAGCAGTACTTC
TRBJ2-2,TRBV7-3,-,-,CASSLGGTLNTGELFF,TGTGCCAGCAGCTTAGGGGGTACCCTGAACACCGGGGAGCTGTTTTTT
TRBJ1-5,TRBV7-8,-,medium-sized,CASSPLGGRRSNQPQHF,TGTGCCAGCAGCCCTCTTGGGGGGCGCAGGAGCAATCAGCCCCAGCATTTT
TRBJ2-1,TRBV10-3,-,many,CAISEFPLKGDNEQFF,TGTGCCATCAGTGAGTTCCCTCTAAAGGGGGACAATGAGCAGTTCTTC
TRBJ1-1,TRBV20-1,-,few,CSARDYLGSTKAFF,TGCAGTGCTAGAGACTATTTAGGAAGTACTAAAGCTTTCTTT
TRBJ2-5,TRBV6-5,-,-,CASTRTARETQYF,TGTGCCAGCACCCGGACGGCCCGGGAGACCCAGTACTTC
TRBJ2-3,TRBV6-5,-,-,CASSRVGSSADTQYF,TGTGCCAGCAGCCGCGTAGGTTCTTCCGCAGATACGCAGTATTTT
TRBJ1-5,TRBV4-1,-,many,CASSQDPGAQPQHF,TGCGCCAGCAGCCAAGATCCGGGGGCTCAGCCCCAGCATTTT
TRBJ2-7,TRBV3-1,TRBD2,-,CASSPAGGNFEQYF,TGTGCCAGCAGCCCAGCGGGAGGCAATTTCGAGCAGTACTTC
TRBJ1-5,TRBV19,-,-,CASSIRDRSNQPQHF,TGTGCCAGTAGTATTCGAGACAGATCCAATCAGCCCCAGCATTTT
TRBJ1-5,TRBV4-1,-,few,CASSQDLRGDQPQHF,TGCGCCAGCAGCCAAGATTTAAGGGGGGATCAGCCCCAGCATTTT
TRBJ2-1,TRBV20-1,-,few,CSVHPENSYNEQFF,TGCAGTGTTCACCCAGAGAACTCCTACAATGAGCAGTTCTTC
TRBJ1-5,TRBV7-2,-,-,CASSTYQETQHF,TGTGCCAGCAGCACGTACCAAGAGACCCAGCATTTT
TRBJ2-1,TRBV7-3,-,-,CASSEDTLLTYNEQFF,TGTGCCAGCAGCGAGGACACCCTTTTAACCTACAATGAGCAGTTCTTC